This T cell receptor (beta chain) was recorded in a study of blood T cell repertoires in COVID-19. The table came from immunoSEQ multiplex PCR; TCRdb's copy has only in-frame clones and leaves some out. The data contain about 18,000 clones, about nine tenths of them seen just once; the ten biggest clones take up 8% to 10%. Trimming stripped 4 bases from V and 2 bases from J, with 18 bases between. CDR1 SGHRS and CDR2 YFSETQ come from the germline V gene. CDR3 size: 16 residues. The clonotype comes from a human donor in a cohort sampled during active COVID-19. The donor label of this sample is uncertain. Material for sequencing was peripheral blood. V usage is TRBV5-1 and J usage is TRBJ2-5; a weak D match, TRBD1 (6 bases). This chain's CDR3 is CASSLTGWGNQETQYF. The CDR3 DNA reads as TGCGCCAGCAGCCTTACAGGGTGGGGGAATCAAGAGACCCAGTACTTC.